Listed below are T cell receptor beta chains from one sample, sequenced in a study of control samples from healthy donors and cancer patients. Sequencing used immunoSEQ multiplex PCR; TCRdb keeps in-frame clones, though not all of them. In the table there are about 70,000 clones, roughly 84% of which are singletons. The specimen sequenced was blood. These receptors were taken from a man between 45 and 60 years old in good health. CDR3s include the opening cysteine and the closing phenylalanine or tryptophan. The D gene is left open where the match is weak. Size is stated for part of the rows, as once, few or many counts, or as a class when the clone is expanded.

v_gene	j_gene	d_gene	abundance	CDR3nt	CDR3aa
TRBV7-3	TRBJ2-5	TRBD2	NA	TGTGCCAGCAGCTATAAAGGGACTAGCGGGGGTTTGGTAGAGACCCAGTACTTC	CASSYKGTSGGLVETQYF
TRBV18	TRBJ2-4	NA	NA	TGTGCCAGCTCACCACCACTGGTCGGAGAAAGAAACATTCAGTACTTC	CASSPPLVGERNIQYF
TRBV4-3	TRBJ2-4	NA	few	TGCGCCAGCAGCCCAGGGGCCACAGGGAAGAACATTCAGTACTTC	CASSPGATGKNIQYF
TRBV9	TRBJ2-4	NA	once	TGTGCCAGCAGCCAGGCCGGTAGAGCCAAAAACATTCAGTACTTC	CASSQAGRAKNIQYF
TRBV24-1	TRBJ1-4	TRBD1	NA	TGTGCCACCAGTTCCAGGGGGGGCCCGGAAAAACTGTTTTTT	CATSSRGGPEKLFF
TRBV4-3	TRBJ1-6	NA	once	TGCGCCAGCAGCCAAGTCCTAGGGGGTAATTCACCCCTCCACTTT	CASSQVLGGNSPLHF
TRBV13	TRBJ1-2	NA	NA	TGTGCCAGCAGCCCATACAAGGAACCGACGATCTATGGCTACACCTTC	CASSPYKEPTIYGYTF
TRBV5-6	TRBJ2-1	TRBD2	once	TGTGCCAGCAGCTTGCTTCCTAGCGGGTGGGAGCAGTTCTTC	CASSLLPSGWEQFF
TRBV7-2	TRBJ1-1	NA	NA	TGTGCCAGCAAACGTATGCAGCCGAACACTGAAGCTTTCTTT	CASKRMQPNTEAFF
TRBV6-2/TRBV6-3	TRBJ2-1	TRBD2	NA	TGTGCCAGCAGTGCCCGGACTAGCGGATTCTACAATGAGCAGTTCTTC	CASSARTSGFYNEQFF
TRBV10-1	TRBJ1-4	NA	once	TGCGCCAGCAGTGACAGGGTGTCCGGAAAACTGTTTTTT	CASSDRVSGKLFF
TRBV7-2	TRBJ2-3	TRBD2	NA	TGTGCCAGCAGCCCACTTCCAGCGGGAGGACCCACAGATACGCAGTATTTT	CASSPLPAGGPTDTQYF
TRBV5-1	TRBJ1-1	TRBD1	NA	TGCGCCAGCAGCTTGGTAGACAGGGGCACTGAAGCTTTCTTT	CASSLVDRGTEAFF
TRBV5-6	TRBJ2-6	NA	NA	TGTGCCAGCAGCCGAGAATTCTCTGGGGCCAACGTCCTGACTTTC	CASSREFSGANVLTF
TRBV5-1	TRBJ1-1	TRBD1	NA	TGCGCCAGCAGCTACGACAGGGCAGGGTATGAAGCTTTCTTT	CASSYDRAGYEAFF
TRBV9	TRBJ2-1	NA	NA	TGTGCCAGCAGCGCACTAGGGGTGGGGAATGAGCAGTTCTTC	CASSALGVGNEQFF
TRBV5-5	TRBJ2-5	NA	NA	TGTGCCAGCAGCCGCCGGACGGACCGCCAAGAGACCCAGTACTTC	CASSRRTDRQETQYF
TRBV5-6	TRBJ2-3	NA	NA	TGTGCCAGCAGCTTTTTTGGCGGCAGCACAGATACGCAGTATTTT	CASSFFGGSTDTQYF
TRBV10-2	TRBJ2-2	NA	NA	TGCGCCAGCAGTGCAGCCCCCGACACCGGGGAGCTGTTTTTT	CASSAAPDTGELFF
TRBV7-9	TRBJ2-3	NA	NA	TGTGCCAGCAGCTTAGGTGGGGGGGCTCGCACAGATACGCAGTATTTT	CASSLGGGARTDTQYF
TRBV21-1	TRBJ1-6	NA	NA	TGTGCCAGCAGCAATTCACCCCTCCACTTT	CASSNSPLHF
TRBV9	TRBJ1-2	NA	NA	TGTGCCAGCAGCGGTCAGGGTTTCAGCTATGGCTACACCTTC	CASSGQGFSYGYTF
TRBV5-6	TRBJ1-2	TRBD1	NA	TGTGCCAGCAGCCAAATGACAGGGAAGGGCTATGGCTACACCTTC	CASSQMTGKGYGYTF
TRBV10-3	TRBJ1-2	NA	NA	TGTGCCATCAGTGGGCAAACAGGGACGGAAGGCTACACCTTC	CAISGQTGTEGYTF
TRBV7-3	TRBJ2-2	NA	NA	TGTGCCAGCAGCGGCACTCAGCCCGGGAGTACCGGGGAGCTGTTTTTT	CASSGTQPGSTGELFF
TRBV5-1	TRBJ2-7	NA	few	TGCGCCAGCAGCTTGGGGGCCGCCGCGCAGGGCGAGCAGTACTTC	CASSLGAAAQGEQYF
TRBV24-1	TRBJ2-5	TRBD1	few	TGTGCCACCAGTGACATCAAGACAGGGTTGGGCCAAGAGACCCAGTACTTC	CATSDIKTGLGQETQYF
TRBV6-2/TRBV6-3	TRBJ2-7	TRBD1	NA	TGTGCCAGCAGTTCCCTACAGGGGACACACGAGCAGTACTTC	CASSSLQGTHEQYF
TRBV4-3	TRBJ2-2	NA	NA	TGCGCCAGCAGCCAAGTGTTGTCAAACACCGGGGAGCTGTTTTTT	CASSQVLSNTGELFF
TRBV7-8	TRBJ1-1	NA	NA	TGTGCCAGCAGCTTAGACCTGTTGTTGAACACTGAAGCTTTCTTT	CASSLDLLLNTEAFF
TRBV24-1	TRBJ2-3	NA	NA	TGTGCCACCAGCGGGGAAGACCGAGGTCCAGATACGCAGTATTTT	CATSGEDRGPDTQYF
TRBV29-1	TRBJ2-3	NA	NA	TGCAGCGTCGTACCTAACAGCGTTCGCACAGATACGCAGTATTTT	CSVVPNSVRTDTQYF
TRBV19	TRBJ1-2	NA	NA	TGTGCCAGTAGTATAGGAACAGGTGATGGCTACACCTTC	CASSIGTGDGYTF
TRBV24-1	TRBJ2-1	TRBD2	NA	TGTGCCACCAGTGATTTGGGATCGGGAGGGAGCTACAATGAGCAGTTCTTC	CATSDLGSGGSYNEQFF
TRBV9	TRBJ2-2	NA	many	TGTGCCAGCAGCGTAGCTGAAAACACCGGGGAGCTGTTTTTT	CASSVAENTGELFF
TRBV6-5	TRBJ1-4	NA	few	TGTGCCAGCAGTTACTTGGCAGCCAGTGAAAAACTGTTTTTT	CASSYLAASEKLFF
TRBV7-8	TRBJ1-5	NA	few	TGTGCCAGCAGCTTAGATTTAGTTCAGCCCCAGCATTTT	CASSLDLVQPQHF
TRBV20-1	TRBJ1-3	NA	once	TGCAGTGCTAGAGGGGGAAACACCATATATTTT	CSARGGNTIYF
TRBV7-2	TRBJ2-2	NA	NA	TGTGCCAGCACCCTAACCGGGGAGCTGTTTTTT	CASTLTGELFF
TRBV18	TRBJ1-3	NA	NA	TGTGCCAGCTCACCACGGTGGGGCTCTGGAAACACCATATATTTT	CASSPRWGSGNTIYF
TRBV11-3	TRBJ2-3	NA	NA	TGTGCCAGCAGCTTAGATGGAGACAGCACAGATACGCAGTATTTT	CASSLDGDSTDTQYF
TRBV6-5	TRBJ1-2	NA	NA	TGTGCCAGCAGAACATTTGGGACGGCGAATGGCTACACCTTC	CASRTFGTANGYTF
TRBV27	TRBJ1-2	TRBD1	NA	TGTGCCAGCAGTCCGCTAGGGACAGGGGCTTCTGGTGGCTACACCTTC	CASSPLGTGASGGYTF
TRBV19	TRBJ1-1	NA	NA	TGTGCCAGTAGTATAGGGGCAGGAAAGAACACTGAAGCTTTCTTT	CASSIGAGKNTEAFF
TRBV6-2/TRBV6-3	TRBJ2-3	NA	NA	TGTGCCAGCAGCGATACAGATACGCAGTATTTT	CASSDTDTQYF
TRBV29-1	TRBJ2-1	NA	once	TGCAGCGTGATGGACAGCCCAAATGAGCAGTTCTTC	CSVMDSPNEQFF
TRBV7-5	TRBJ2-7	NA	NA	TGTGTCAGCAGGGAAAACAGGTGTCGGACAGGATTCTCCTACGAGCAGTACTTC	CVSRENRCRTGFSYEQYF
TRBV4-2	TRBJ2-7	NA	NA	TGTGCCAGCAGCCAAGAACGGGGCGAGCAGTACTTC	CASSQERGEQYF
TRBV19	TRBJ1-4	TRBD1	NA	TGTGCCAGCCAGGACAGGGGTAATGAAAAACTGTTTTTT	CASQDRGNEKLFF
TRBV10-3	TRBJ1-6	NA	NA	TGTGCCATTTCCTGGTCCGGGGGCCATCCCCTCCACTTT	CAISWSGGHPLHF
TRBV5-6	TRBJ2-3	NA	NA	TGTGCCACCACCCTTGAGAGGGAGGGCACAGATACGCAGTATTTT	CATTLEREGTDTQYF
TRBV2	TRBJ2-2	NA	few	TGTGCCAGCAGAGCAACTAGGACCGGGGAGCTGTTTTTT	CASRATRTGELFF
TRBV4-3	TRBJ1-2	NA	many	TGCGCCAGCAGCCAAGATAACAGGAGGAATGGCTACACCTTC	CASSQDNRRNGYTF
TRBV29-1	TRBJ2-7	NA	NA	TGCAGCGTTGATCCCGGAGGGCTCGGCGAGCAGTACTTC	CSVDPGGLGEQYF